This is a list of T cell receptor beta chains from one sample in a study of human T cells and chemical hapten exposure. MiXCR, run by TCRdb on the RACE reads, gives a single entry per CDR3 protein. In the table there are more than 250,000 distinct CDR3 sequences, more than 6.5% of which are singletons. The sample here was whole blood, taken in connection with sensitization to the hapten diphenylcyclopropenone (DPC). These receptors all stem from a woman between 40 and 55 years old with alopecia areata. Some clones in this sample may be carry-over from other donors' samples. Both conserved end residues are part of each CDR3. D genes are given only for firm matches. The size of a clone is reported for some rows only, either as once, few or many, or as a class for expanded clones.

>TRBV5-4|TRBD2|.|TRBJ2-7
TGTGCCAGCAGCTCTGGGGCGGGAGTGACCTACGAGCAGTACTTC
CASSSGAGVTYEQYF
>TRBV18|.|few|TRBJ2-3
TGTGCCAGCTCAGAGAGGACATACACAGATACGCAGTATTTT
CASSERTYTDTQYF
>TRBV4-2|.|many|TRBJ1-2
TGTGCCAGCAGCCAAGATGACCGACTGTTGGATGGCTACACCTTC
CASSQDDRLLDGYTF
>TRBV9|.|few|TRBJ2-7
TGTGCCAGCAGCCCCCCGTCTGGCCAGGGACCCTACGAGCAGTACTTC
CASSPPSGQGPYEQYF
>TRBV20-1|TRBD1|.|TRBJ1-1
TGCAGTGCTAGAGGACAGGGTGGCACTGAAGCTTTCTTT
CSARGQGGTEAFF
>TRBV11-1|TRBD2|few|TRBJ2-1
TGTGCCAGCAGCGGGCAGAGGACTAGCAGCTCCTACAATGAGCAGTTCTTC
CASSGQRTSSSYNEQFF
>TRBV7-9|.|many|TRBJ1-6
TGTGCCAGCAGCACCCCGAATTCACCCCTCCACTTT
CASSTPNSPLHF
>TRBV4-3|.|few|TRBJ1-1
TGCGCCAGCAGCCAAGATGTGGCGGTCTCTGAAGCTTTCTTT
CASSQDVAVSEAFF
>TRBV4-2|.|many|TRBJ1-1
TGTGCCAGCAGCCGATTGATCACTTTGAACACTGAAGCTTTCTTT
CASSRLITLNTEAFF
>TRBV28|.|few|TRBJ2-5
TGTGCCACCGACAAGGGGTTGGAGACCCAGTACTTC
CATDKGLETQYF
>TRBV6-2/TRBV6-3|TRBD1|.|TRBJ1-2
TGTGCCAGCAGTTTCCCGGGACAGGGTCGTCATGGAGGCTACACCTTC
CASSFPGQGRHGGYTF
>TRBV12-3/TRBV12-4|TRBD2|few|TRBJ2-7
TGTGCCAGCAGTCGTAGCGGGAGAGGATACGAGCAGTACTTC
CASSRSGRGYEQYF
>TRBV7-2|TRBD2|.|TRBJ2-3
TGTGCCAGCAGCTTAATTCCTAGCGGGATTGGAGATACGCAGTATTTT
CASSLIPSGIGDTQYF
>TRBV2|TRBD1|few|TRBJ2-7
TGTGCCAGCAGTGAACGACAGGGGGCAGGGTACGAGCAGTACTTC
CASSERQGAGYEQYF
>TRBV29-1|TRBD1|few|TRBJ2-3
TGCAGCGTTGAGGACAGGCTAAAGTCTAGCACAGATACGCAGTATTTT
CSVEDRLKSSTDTQYF
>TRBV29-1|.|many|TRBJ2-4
TGCAGCGTTGACAGGGAGCCAGGGAACATTCAGTACTTC
CSVDREPGNIQYF
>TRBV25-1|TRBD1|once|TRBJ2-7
TGTGCCAGCAGTGACCCGGGACAGAGGAACGAGCAGTACTTC
CASSDPGQRNEQYF
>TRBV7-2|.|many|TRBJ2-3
TGTGCCAGCAGCTTAGGACTAGAAGTGGATACGCAGTATTTT
CASSLGLEVDTQYF
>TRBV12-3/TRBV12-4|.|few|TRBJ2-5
TGTGCCAGCAGTTCTGGACAGCCAGAGACCCAGTACTTC
CASSSGQPETQYF
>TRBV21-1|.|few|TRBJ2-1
TGTGCCAGCAGCATAGCCCTCACGAAAGGGGCGTTAGACTGGGAGCAGTTCTTC
CASSIALTKGALDWEQFF
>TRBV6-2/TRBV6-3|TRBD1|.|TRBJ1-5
TGTGCCAGCAGTAGGACAGGGGCAGGGGATCAGCCCCAGCATTTT
CASSRTGAGDQPQHF
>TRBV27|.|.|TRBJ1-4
TGTGCCAGCAGTTTTTATGGGGGAGCGACTAATGAAAAACTGTTTTTT
CASSFYGGATNEKLFF
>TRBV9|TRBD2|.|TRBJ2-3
TGTGCCAGCAGCGTAGGCCTAGCGGGAGATACGCAGTATTTT
CASSVGLAGDTQYF
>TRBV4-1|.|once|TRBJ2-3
TGCGCCAGCAGCCAAGAGTTAGGCCCTAGACTTCCGTATTTT
CASSQELGPRLPYF
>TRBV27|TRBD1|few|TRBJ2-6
TGTGCCAGCAGTTTTACAGGGGGAGCTGGGGCCAACGTCCTGACTTTC
CASSFTGGAGANVLTF
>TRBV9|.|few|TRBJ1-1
TGTGCCAGCAGCGTAGAAGCCCAGAACACTGAAGCTTTCTTT
CASSVEAQNTEAFF
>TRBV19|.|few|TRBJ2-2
TGTGCCAGTAGTATCCGGGGCGCGGGGACCGGGGAGCTGTTTTTT
CASSIRGAGTGELFF
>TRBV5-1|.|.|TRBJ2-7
TGCGCCAGCCGAAACGGGCTAGCTAACGAGCAGTACTTC
CASRNGLANEQYF
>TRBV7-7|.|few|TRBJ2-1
TGTGCTAGCAGCCCCACAGCAGAAACCTACAATGAGCAGTTCTTC
CASSPTAETYNEQFF
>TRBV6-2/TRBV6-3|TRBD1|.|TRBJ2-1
TGTGCCAGCAGCCTTTCCGTTGGGACAGGGGTCGAGCAGTTCTTC
CASSLSVGTGVEQFF
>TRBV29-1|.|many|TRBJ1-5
TGCAGCGTTGGTTGGGGGGGCCAGCCCCAGCATTTT
CSVGWGGQPQHF
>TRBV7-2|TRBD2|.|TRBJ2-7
TGTGCCAGTGGCGGGAGTGAGGAGCAGTACTTC
CASGGSEEQYF
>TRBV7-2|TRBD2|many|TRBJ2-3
TGTGCCAGCACCCGTAGCGGGAAGGTAGATACGCAGTATTTT
CASTRSGKVDTQYF
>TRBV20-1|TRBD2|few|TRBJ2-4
TGCAGTGCTCGGACTAGCGGGAGCCCCAAAAACATTCAGTACTTC
CSARTSGSPKNIQYF
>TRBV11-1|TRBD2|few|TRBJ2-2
TGTGCCAGCAGCTCCCGTAGCGGGAGCACCGGGGAGCTGTTTTTT
CASSSRSGSTGELFF
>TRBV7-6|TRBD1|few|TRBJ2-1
TGTGCCAGCAGCCTAAGACAGGGGGCTGATGAGCAGTTCTTC
CASSLRQGADEQFF